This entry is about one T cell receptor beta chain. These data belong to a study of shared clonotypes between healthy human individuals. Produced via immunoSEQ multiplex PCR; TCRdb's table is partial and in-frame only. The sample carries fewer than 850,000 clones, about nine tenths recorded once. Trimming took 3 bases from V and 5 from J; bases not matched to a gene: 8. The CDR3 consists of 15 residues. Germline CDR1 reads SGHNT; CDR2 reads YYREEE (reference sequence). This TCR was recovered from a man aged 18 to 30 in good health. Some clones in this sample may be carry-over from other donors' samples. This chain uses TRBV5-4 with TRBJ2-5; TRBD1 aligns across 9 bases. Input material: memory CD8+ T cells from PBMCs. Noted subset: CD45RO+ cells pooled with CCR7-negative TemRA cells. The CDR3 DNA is TGTGCCAGCAGCTCACCGGGGACAGGGACGGAGACCCAGTACTTC. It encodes CASSSPGTGTETQYF.